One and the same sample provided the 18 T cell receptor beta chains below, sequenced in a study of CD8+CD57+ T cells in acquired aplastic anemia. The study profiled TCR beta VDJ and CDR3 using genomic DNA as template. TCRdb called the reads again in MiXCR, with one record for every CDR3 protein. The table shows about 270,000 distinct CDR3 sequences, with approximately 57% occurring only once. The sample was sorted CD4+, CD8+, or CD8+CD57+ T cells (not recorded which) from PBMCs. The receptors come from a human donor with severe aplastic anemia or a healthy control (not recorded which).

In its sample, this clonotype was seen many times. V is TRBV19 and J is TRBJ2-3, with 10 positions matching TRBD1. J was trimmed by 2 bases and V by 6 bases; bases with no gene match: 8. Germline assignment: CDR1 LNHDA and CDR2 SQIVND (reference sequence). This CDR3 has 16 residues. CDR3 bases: TGTGCCAGTAGGCACGGGACAGGGGTCTTCACAGATACGCAGTATTTT. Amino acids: CASRHGTGVFTDTQYF.

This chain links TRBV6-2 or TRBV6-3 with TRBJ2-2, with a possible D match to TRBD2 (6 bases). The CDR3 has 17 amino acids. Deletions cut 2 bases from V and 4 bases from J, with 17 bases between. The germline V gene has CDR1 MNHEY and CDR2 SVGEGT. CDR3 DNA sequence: TGTGCCAGCAGTTACGCGCGGGGCGGGGTCTTCACCGGGGAGCTGTTTTTT. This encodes CASSYARGGVFTGELFF.

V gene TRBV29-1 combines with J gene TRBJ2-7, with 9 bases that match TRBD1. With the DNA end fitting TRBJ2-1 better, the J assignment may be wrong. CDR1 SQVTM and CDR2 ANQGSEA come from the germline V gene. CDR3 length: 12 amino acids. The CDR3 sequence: CSFDRGRNEQFF. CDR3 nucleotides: TGCAGCTTCGACAGGGGGAGGAATGAGCAGTTCTTC.

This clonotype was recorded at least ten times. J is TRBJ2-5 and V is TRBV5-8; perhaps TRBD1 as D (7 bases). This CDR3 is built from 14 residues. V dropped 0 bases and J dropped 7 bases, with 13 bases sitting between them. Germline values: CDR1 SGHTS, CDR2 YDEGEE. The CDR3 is CASSLAEGATTQYF. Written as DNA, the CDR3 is TGTGCCAGCAGCTTGGCGGAGGGGGCCACGACCCAGTACTTC.

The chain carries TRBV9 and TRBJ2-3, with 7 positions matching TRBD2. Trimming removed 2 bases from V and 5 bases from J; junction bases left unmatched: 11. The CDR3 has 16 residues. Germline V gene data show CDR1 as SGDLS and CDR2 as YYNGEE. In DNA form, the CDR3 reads TGTGCCAGCAGCGTGGGATGGGAGGGCGGGGGAGATACGCAGTATTTT. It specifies CASSVGWEGGGDTQYF.

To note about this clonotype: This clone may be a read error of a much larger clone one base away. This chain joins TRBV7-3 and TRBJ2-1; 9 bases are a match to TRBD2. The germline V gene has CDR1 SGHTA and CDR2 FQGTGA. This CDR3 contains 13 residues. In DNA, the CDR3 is TGTGCCAGCAGCCCCGGGACTAGCCTTGAGCGGTTCTTC. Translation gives CASSPGTSLERFF.

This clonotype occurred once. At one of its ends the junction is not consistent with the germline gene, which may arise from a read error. The CDR3 loop is CSAGSPSGGPITDMQYF. CDR3 DNA: TGCAGTGCTGGATCGCCTAGCGGGGGTCCAATTACAGATATGCAGTATTTT. The V call is TRBV20-1, the J call TRBJ2-3; TRBD2 aligns across 10 bases. Germline assignment: CDR1 DFQATT and CDR2 SNEGSKA (reference sequence). This CDR3 comprises 17 residues.

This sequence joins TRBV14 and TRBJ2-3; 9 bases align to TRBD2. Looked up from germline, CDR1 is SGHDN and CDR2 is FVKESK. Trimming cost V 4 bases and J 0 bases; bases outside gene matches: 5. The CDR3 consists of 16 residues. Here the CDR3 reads CASSPRGGASTDTQYF. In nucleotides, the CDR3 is TGTGCCAGCAGCCCCCGCGGGGGGGCTAGCACAGATACGCAGTATTTT.

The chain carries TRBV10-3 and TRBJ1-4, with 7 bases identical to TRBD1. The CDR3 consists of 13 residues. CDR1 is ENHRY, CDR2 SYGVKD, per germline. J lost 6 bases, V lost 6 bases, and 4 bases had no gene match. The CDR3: CAIRTGQDEKLFF. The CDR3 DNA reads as TGTGCCATCAGGACAGGGCAGGATGAAAAACTGTTTTTT.

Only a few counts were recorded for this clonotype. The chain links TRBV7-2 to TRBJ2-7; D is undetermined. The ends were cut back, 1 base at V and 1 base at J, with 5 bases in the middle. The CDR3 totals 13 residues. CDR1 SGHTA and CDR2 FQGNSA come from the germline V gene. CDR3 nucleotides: TGTGCCAGCAGCTTAGAGCTTTCCTACGAGCAGTACTTC. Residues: CASSLELSYEQYF.

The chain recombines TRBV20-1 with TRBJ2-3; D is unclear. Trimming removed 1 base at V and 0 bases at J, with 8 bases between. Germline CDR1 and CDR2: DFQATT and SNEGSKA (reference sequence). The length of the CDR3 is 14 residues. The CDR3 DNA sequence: TGCAGTGCTAGAGTTAGGATTAGCACAGATACGCAGTATTTT. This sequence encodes CSARVRISTDTQYF.

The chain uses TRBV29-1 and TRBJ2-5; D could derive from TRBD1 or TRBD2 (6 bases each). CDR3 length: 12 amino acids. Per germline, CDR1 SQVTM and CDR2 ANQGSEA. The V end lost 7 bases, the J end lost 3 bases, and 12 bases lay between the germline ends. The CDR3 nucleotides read TGCAGCGCCGGAAGGGGGGAAGAGACCCAGTACTTC. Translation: CSAGRGEETQYF.

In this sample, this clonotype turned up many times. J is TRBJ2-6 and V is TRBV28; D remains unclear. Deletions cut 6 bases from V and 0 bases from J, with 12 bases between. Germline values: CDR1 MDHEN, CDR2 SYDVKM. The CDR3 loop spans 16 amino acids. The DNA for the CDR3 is TGTGCCAGCAGCTGGGGTGGGTCCTCTGGGGCCAACGTCCTGACTTTC. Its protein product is CASSWGGSSGANVLTF.

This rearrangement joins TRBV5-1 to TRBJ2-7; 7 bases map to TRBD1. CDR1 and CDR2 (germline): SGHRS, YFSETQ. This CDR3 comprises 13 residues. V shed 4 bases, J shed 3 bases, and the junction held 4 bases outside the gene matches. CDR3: CASSRNRGYEQYF. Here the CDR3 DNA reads TGCGCCAGCAGCCGCAACAGGGGCTACGAGCAGTACTTC.

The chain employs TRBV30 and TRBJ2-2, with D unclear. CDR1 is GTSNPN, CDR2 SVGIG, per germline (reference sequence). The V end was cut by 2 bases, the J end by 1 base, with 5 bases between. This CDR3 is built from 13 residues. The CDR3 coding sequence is TGTGCCTGGAGTTCGCTGAACACCGGGGAGCTGTTTTTT. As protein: CAWSSLNTGELFF. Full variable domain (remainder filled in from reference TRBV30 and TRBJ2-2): SQTIHQWPATLVQPVGSPLSLECTVEGTSNPNLYWYRQAAGRGLQLLFYSVGIGQISSEVPQNLSASRPQDRQFILSSKKLLLSDSGFYLCAWSSLNTGELFFGEGSRLTVL.

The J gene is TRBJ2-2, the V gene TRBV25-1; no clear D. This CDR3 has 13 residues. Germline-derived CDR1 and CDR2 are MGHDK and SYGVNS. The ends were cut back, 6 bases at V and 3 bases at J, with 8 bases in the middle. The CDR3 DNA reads TGTGCCAGCAGCCGCTCACACACCGGGGAGCTGTTTTTT. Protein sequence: CASSRSHTGELFF.

Here the CDR3 DNA reads TGTGCCTCAGTGGAGGGTGGGACTAGCGCAGATACGCAGTATTTT. Its translation is CASVEGGTSADTQYF. The chain couples TRBV25-1 to TRBJ2-3, with TRBD2 matching over 10 bases. The CDR3 has 15 amino acids. CDR1 is MGHDK, CDR2 SYGVNS, per germline. Trimming removed 11 bases from V and 4 bases from J; junction bases left unmatched: 12.

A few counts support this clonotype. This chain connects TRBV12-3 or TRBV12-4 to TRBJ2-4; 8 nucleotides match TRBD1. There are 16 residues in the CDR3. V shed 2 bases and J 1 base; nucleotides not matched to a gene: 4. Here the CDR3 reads CASSLTGGWAKNIQYF. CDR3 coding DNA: TGTGCCAGCAGTTTAACAGGGGGGTGGGCCAAAAACATTCAGTACTTC.